This T cell receptor (beta chain) originates from a study of T cells in Graves' hyperthyroidism and ophthalmopathy. Study background: At the time of initial diagnosis and before any treatment, peripheral blood was collected.

Many counts were recorded for this clonotype. Its antigen remains unidentified. RNA transcripts yielded amplified TCR beta CDR3 regions. The HTBI primer set served for first-round RT-PCR of the TCR CDR3. TCRdb reprocessed the multiplex PCR reads via MiXCR and lists one record per CDR3 protein. Of some 500,000 distinct CDR3 sequences listed, 14% were seen once; the top ten hold about 17%. General study findings and limits: Ophthalmopathy got predicted by the model a median about 6.5 months before its onset.

Patients were excluded for uncontrolled infection, other autoimmune disease, pregnancy or lactation. The authors obtained PBMCs from roughly 9.7 ml of fresh peripheral blood. Sequencing was carried out using blood. This TCR was sampled from a woman between 18 and 30 years old with Graves' hyperthyroidism.

Here the CDR3 DNA reads TGTGCCAGCTCCTCAGGGTTCGGTTGGGAGCAGTACGTC. Translation: CASSSGFGWEQYV. The chain recombines TRBV2 with TRBJ2-7; weak D call: TRBD1 (5 bases). V was cut by 8 bases and J by 7 bases, with 18 bases left in between. The V gene's germline CDR1 is SNHLY and CDR2 FYNNEI. The CDR3 has 13 residues.